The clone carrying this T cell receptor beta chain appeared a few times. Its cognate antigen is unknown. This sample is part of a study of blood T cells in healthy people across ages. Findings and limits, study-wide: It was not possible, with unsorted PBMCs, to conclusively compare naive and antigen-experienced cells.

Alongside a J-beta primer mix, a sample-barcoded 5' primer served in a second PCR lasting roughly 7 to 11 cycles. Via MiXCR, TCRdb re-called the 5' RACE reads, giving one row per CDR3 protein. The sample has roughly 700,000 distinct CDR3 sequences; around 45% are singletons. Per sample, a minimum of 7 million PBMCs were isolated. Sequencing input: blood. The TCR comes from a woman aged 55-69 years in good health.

Here the CDR3 reads CASSSSGDRVTHEQYF. CDR3 nucleotide sequence: TGCGCCAGCAGCTCGTCCGGGGACAGGGTCACACACGAGCAGTACTTC. V is TRBV5-1 and J is TRBJ2-5, with 9 positions matching TRBD1. The closer fit of TRBJ2-7 to the DNA end suggests the J call may be wrong. This CDR3 is 16 amino acids long. Germline CDR1 SGHRS, CDR2 YFSETQ.